Presented here are 15 T cell receptor beta chains from one specimen sequenced in a study of CD8+CD57+ T cells in acquired aplastic anemia (dated by TCRdb to the late 2010s). Expansion of CD8+CD57+ cells had been shown by flow cytometry in the patients chosen for sequencing. The listed sequencing device is Illumina HiSeq 2000. Profiling of TCR beta VDJ combinations and CDR3 sequences used genomic DNA as the template. TCRdb reanalyzed the raw reads on its own, using fastp at Q25 for trimming and MiXCR for clone calling, and kept in-frame beta chains. Every entry covers one CDR3 protein and lists the most common genes and DNA from its rows. The sample profile shows roughly 16,000 distinct CDR3 sequences; over 35% of them were found once. The ten largest account for 70% to 90% of the sample. Study-level results and caveats: In patients, diversity was lower in CD8+CD57+ cells than in the total CD4+ and CD8+ cell pools.

These receptors have no known antigen. Sequencing was carried out using CD8+CD57+ T cells sorted from PBMCs. This specimen's cell subset or site label, per the study, means: bead-enriched CD8+CD57+ effector memory T cells from SAA patients. The receptors shown here come from a human donor with aplastic anemia.

The chain employs TRBV12-3 or TRBV12-4 and TRBJ2-7; no firm D call. This CDR3 has 12 amino acids. V lost 0 bases and J lost 3, with 3 bases in between. The CDR3 nucleotides are TGTGCCAGCAGTTTAGCGGGCTACGAGCAGTACTTC. Protein: CASSLAGYEQYF.

The V and J genes are TRBV9 and TRBJ2-1; the D gene could be TRBD1 or TRBD2 (6 bases each). The germline CDR1 and CDR2 sequences are SGDLS and YYNGEE. CDR3 length: 16 amino acids. V was shortened by 4 bases and J by 0 bases, with 14 bases between the two germline ends. The CDR3 DNA reads TGTGCCAGCAGCCCAGGAGGGACAAGCTCCTACAATGAGCAGTTCTTC. Protein: CASSPGGTSSYNEQFF.

This clonotype has more than one count but fewer than ten. The V and J genes are TRBV10-1 and TRBJ2-2; D possibly corresponds to TRBD1 (5 bases). Trimming shortened V by 6 bases and J by 0 bases, and 8 bases separated the two germline ends. This CDR3 comprises 14 residues. Germline V gene data show CDR1 as WNHNN and CDR2 as SYGVQD (reference sequence). This CDR3 is CASRVTANTGELFF. The CDR3 DNA follows: TGCGCCAGCAGAGTGACAGCGAACACCGGGGAGCTGTTTTTT.

Ten or more counts support this clonotype. The chain recombines TRBV7-9 with TRBJ1-3; TRBD1 might be the D (6 bases). The germline V gene has CDR1 SEHNR and CDR2 FQNEAQ (reference sequence). The CDR3 has 16 residues. V dropped 5 bases and J dropped 3 bases, with 17 bases sitting between them. The CDR3 DNA reads TGTGCCAGCAGCCCCTGGTGGGGGGCTGATGGAAACACCATATATTTT. This encodes CASSPWWGADGNTIYF.

This clonotype was picked up a small number of times. The V gene is TRBV20-1, the J gene TRBJ2-3; TRBD2 is a possible D gene (6 bases). V lost 6 bases, J lost 3 bases, and 16 bases lay in between. Germline V gene data show CDR1 as DFQATT and CDR2 as SNEGSKA (reference sequence). The CDR3 extends over 14 amino acids. The CDR3 sequence is CSAVRAEGTDTQYF. The CDR3 DNA reads as TGCAGTGCCGTCCGGGCGGAGGGGACAGATACGCAGTATTTT.

The gene calls are TRBV3-1 and TRBJ2-7; 9 positions match TRBD1. The CDR3 runs 13 residues. V lost 4 bases and J lost 6; bases outside the gene matches: 4. CDR1 and CDR2 (germline): LGHDT, YNNKEL (reference sequence). The CDR3 loop is CASSRGTGPEQYF. CDR3 in DNA: TGTGCCAGCAGCCGGGGGACAGGGCCCGAGCAGTACTTC.

The rearrangement links TRBV20-1 to TRBJ2-7; 8 nucleotides match TRBD1. The CDR3 spans 18 residues. With V trimmed by 2 bases and J by 4 bases, 19 bases remained unmatched. Germline-derived CDR1 and CDR2 are DFQATT and SNEGSKA (reference sequence). The chain's CDR3 is CSARNSAAHKTGVYEQYF. The CDR3 coding sequence is TGCAGTGCTAGAAACTCAGCCGCCCATAAGACAGGGGTTTACGAGCAGTACTTC.

This clonotype has only a few counts. V gene TRBV6-1 combines with J gene TRBJ2-7, with 8 bases aligning to TRBD1. CDR1 and CDR2 (germline): MNHNS, SASEGT. V trimming: 5 bases; J trimming: 3 bases; junction bases outside the gene matches: 3. This CDR3 contains 13 residues. CDR3 sequence: CASSIGQGYEQYF. The DNA for the CDR3 is TGTGCCAGCAGTATCGGACAGGGCTACGAGCAGTACTTC.

This clonotype was counted only a few times. This chain connects TRBV19 to TRBJ2-1; D is possibly TRBD2 (5 bases). Trimming took off 3 bases at V and 0 bases at J, with 9 bases between the two ends. CDR3 length equals 15 residues. Germline V gene lookup returns CDR1 LNHDA and CDR2 SQIVND (reference sequence). The CDR3 bases are TGTGCCAGTAGTATCACGGGGAGCTCCTACAATGAGCAGTTCTTC. Its translation: CASSITGSSYNEQFF.

This clonotype was detected ten times or more. V usage is TRBV15 and J usage is TRBJ1-1; D remains unclear. This CDR3 spans 13 amino acids. Germline V gene data show CDR1 as LNHNV and CDR2 as YYDKDF (reference sequence). The V and J ends lost 0 bases and 4 bases respectively, with 6 bases between them. This CDR3 reads CATSRDTGTEAFF. The DNA of the CDR3 is TGTGCCACCAGCAGAGATACCGGCACTGAAGCTTTCTTT. Using reference TRBV15 and TRBJ1-1 for the parts outside the CDR3, the full variable domain is DAMVIQNPRYQVTQFGKPVTLSCSQTLNHNVMYWYQQKSSQAPKLLFHYYDKDFNNEADTPDNFQSRRPNTSFCFLDIRSPGLGDTAMYLCATSRDTGTEAFFGQGTRLTVV.

A single count supports this clonotype. The chain links TRBV6-1 to TRBJ1-6; D is unresolved. Germline-derived CDR1 and CDR2 are MNHNS and SASEGT. The CDR3 spans 13 residues. Trimming removed 7 bases from V and 7 bases from J, with 11 bases in between. The chain's CDR3 is CASNRGRNSPLHF. The CDR3 nucleotides are TGTGCCAGCAACAGAGGACGGAATTCACCCCTCCACTTT.

This clonotype was picked up many times. The chain carries TRBV4-2 and TRBJ2-7; 7 bases agree with TRBD2. V lost 2 bases to trimming and J lost 2 bases; unmatched junction nucleotides: 3. Germline CDR1 LGHNA, CDR2 YNFKEQ. The CDR3 extends over 14 amino acids. This CDR3 is CASSQSGTTYEQYF. CDR3 bases: TGTGCCAGCAGCCAATCCGGGACTACCTACGAGCAGTACTTC.

This clonotype occurred many times. V usage is TRBV7-3 and J usage is TRBJ2-3; D is unclear. Germline assignment: CDR1 SGHTA and CDR2 FQGTGA. This CDR3 comprises 14 residues. V gave up 3 bases and J gave up 0 bases, with 7 bases separating them. CDR3 sequence (DNA): TGTGCCAGCAGCTTGGGGAAAAGCACAGATACGCAGTATTTT. The encoded protein is CASSLGKSTDTQYF.

This clonotype was observed a few times. The CDR3 sequence is CASSQVIQGPYEQYF. CDR3 in DNA: TGCGCCAGCAGCCAAGTGATACAGGGTCCCTACGAGCAGTACTTC. The gene calls are TRBV4-1 and TRBJ2-7, with a weak D call TRBD1 (6 bases). Trimming stripped 1 base from V and 2 bases from J, with 12 bases between. The length of the CDR3 is 15 residues. Germline CDR1 and CDR2: MGHRA and YSYEKL.

This clonotype was observed a few times. The gene calls are TRBV6-5 and TRBJ2-7; D is unresolved. Trimming pared 4 bases from V and 3 bases from J, leaving 10 bases between. CDR1 and CDR2 (germline): MNHEY, SVGAGI. The CDR3 is 13 amino acids. The CDR3 protein is CASSSDGNYEQYF. DNA for the CDR3: TGTGCCAGCAGTTCGGACGGTAACTACGAGCAGTACTTC.